These T cell receptor beta chains were read from a single sample in a study of T cells in Graves' hyperthyroidism and ophthalmopathy. TCRdb passed the multiplex PCR reads through MiXCR, listing each CDR3 protein once. Here the sample spans some 500,000 distinct CDR3 sequences, 14% being singletons. The sample comprised blood. These receptors came from a woman younger than 35 with Graves' hyperthyroidism. CDR3s include the opening cysteine and the closing phenylalanine or tryptophan. A D gene is named only where the DNA matches it firmly. A clone size is listed for some rows: how often the clone was seen (once, few, many), or a class if it is expanded.

j_call: TRBJ2-1; d_call: TRBD2; clone_size: many; v_call: TRBV6-2/TRBV6-3; cdr3_nt: TGTGCCAGCAGAGTTGAGGGACTAGCGGGAGGCTATGAGCAGTTCTTC; cdr3_aa: CASRVEGLAGGYEQFF
j_call: TRBJ2-1; d_call: NA; clone_size: many; v_call: TRBV19; cdr3_nt: TGTGCCAGTAGTATCGGGTCCCGCCAGTACAATGAGCAGTTCTTC; cdr3_aa: CASSIGSRQYNEQFF
j_call: TRBJ2-1; d_call: NA; clone_size: many; v_call: TRBV3-1; cdr3_nt: TGTGCCAGCAGCCAAGACAGGGGTATTGATAGGGAGCAGTTCTTC; cdr3_aa: CASSQDRGIDREQFF
j_call: TRBJ2-7; d_call: TRBD2; clone_size: few; v_call: TRBV20-1; cdr3_nt: TGCAGTGCTAGACCAACCCGGGGGATAGGGACTAGCGGCTACGAGCAGTACTTC; cdr3_aa: CSARPTRGIGTSGYEQYF
j_call: TRBJ2-7; d_call: NA; clone_size: many; v_call: TRBV6-1; cdr3_nt: TGTGCTAGCAGTGAAACGGGGCCTATCGACCTGCGGCACTACGAGCAGTACTTC; cdr3_aa: CASSETGPIDLRHYEQYF
j_call: TRBJ2-5; d_call: NA; clone_size: NA; v_call: TRBV9; cdr3_nt: TGTGCCAGCAGCGTCAGTCCCGGGAACTTGGGGGAGACCCAGTACTTC; cdr3_aa: CASSVSPGNLGETQYF
j_call: TRBJ2-1; d_call: NA; clone_size: few; v_call: TRBV4-2; cdr3_nt: TGTGCCAGCAGCCAAGATTACACTAGATCATACAATGAGCAGTTCTTC; cdr3_aa: CASSQDYTRSYNEQFF
j_call: TRBJ1-6; d_call: TRBD1; clone_size: once; v_call: TRBV12-3/TRBV12-4; cdr3_nt: TGTGCCAGCAGGGGACAGGGGGCCTCACCCCTCCACTTT; cdr3_aa: CASRGQGASPLHF
j_call: TRBJ2-1; d_call: NA; clone_size: many; v_call: TRBV7-9; cdr3_nt: TGTGCCAGCAGCATCGGACACAACAATGAGCAGTTCTTC; cdr3_aa: CASSIGHNNEQFF
j_call: TRBJ2-1; d_call: TRBD1; clone_size: many; v_call: TRBV11-2; cdr3_nt: TGTGCCAGCAGCTTAGGGGGACAGGGCCATGAGCAGTTCTTC; cdr3_aa: CASSLGGQGHEQFF
j_call: TRBJ1-2; d_call: TRBD1; clone_size: many; v_call: TRBV24-1; cdr3_nt: TGTGCCACCAGTGGAGGACAGGCCCCCGGGGCTAACTATGGCTACACCTTC; cdr3_aa: CATSGGQAPGANYGYTF
j_call: TRBJ2-2; d_call: TRBD2; clone_size: NA; v_call: TRBV10-1; cdr3_nt: TGCGCCAGCGGCGGGGCCCGGGGGGCCGGGGAGCTGTTTTTT; cdr3_aa: CASGGARGAGELFF
j_call: TRBJ1-1; d_call: NA; clone_size: NA; v_call: TRBV3-1; cdr3_nt: TGTGCCAGCAGCCAACCCTGGGCCCCGGGAAGGGCTGAAGCTTTCTTT; cdr3_aa: CASSQPWAPGRAEAFF
j_call: TRBJ1-1; d_call: TRBD1; clone_size: few; v_call: TRBV29-1; cdr3_nt: TGCAGCGCCCACACAGGGGGCAGAGAGAACACTGAAGCTTTCTTT; cdr3_aa: CSAHTGGRENTEAFF
j_call: TRBJ1-2; d_call: TRBD1; clone_size: many; v_call: TRBV28; cdr3_nt: TGTGCCAGCCACACGAACGAATACAGGGGTCGGAGCTACACCTTC; cdr3_aa: CASHTNEYRGRSYTF
j_call: TRBJ2-3; d_call: TRBD2; clone_size: few; v_call: TRBV7-6; cdr3_nt: TGTGCCAGCAGCATTTCCGGGACTAGCCTCACAGATACGCAGTATTTT; cdr3_aa: CASSISGTSLTDTQYF
j_call: TRBJ1-5; d_call: NA; clone_size: once; v_call: TRBV19; cdr3_nt: TGTGCCAGTAGTGGGGAGACCAGGAGAATAAGCAATCAGCCCCAGCATTTT; cdr3_aa: CASSGETRRISNQPQHF
j_call: TRBJ2-5; d_call: NA; clone_size: many; v_call: TRBV12-5; cdr3_nt: TGTGCTAGTGGTTTGCCAGCGGGTTCCCAAGAGACCCAGTACTTC; cdr3_aa: CASGLPAGSQETQYF
j_call: TRBJ1-1; d_call: NA; clone_size: NA; v_call: TRBV19; cdr3_nt: TGTGCCAGTACGCCAGGGATCGGCACTGAAGCTTTCTTT; cdr3_aa: CASTPGIGTEAFF
j_call: TRBJ2-2; d_call: NA; clone_size: NA; v_call: TRBV12-3/TRBV12-4; cdr3_nt: TGTGCCAGCAACCGAGGGCAGGGGATCACCGGGGAGCTGTTTTTT; cdr3_aa: CASNRGQGITGELFF
j_call: TRBJ2-1; d_call: NA; clone_size: many; v_call: TRBV4-1; cdr3_nt: TGCGCCAGCAGCCCCCGACAGGTCTACAATGAGCAGTTCTTC; cdr3_aa: CASSPRQVYNEQFF
j_call: TRBJ2-1; d_call: NA; clone_size: once; v_call: TRBV19; cdr3_nt: TGTGCCAGTAGTATTTATCGGCGAGGGACCCCTCGCTACAATGAGCAGTTCTTC; cdr3_aa: CASSIYRRGTPRYNEQFF
j_call: TRBJ1-2; d_call: NA; clone_size: NA; v_call: TRBV10-3; cdr3_nt: TGTGCCTCCAGAGGGGAGGGCGGCTATGGCTACACCTTC; cdr3_aa: CASRGEGGYGYTF
j_call: TRBJ1-1; d_call: NA; clone_size: many; v_call: TRBV11-3; cdr3_nt: TGTGCCAGCAGCCACTCGGACAACACTGAAGCTTTCTTT; cdr3_aa: CASSHSDNTEAFF
j_call: TRBJ2-5; d_call: TRBD2; clone_size: many; v_call: TRBV11-3; cdr3_nt: TGTGCCAGCAGCAGACTAGCGGGAGACATCCAAGAGACCCAGTACTTC; cdr3_aa: CASSRLAGDIQETQYF
j_call: TRBJ2-2; d_call: NA; clone_size: few; v_call: TRBV13; cdr3_nt: TGTGCCAGCAGCTCTTCTAGCGAGCACACCGGGGAGCTGTTTTTT; cdr3_aa: CASSSSSEHTGELFF
j_call: TRBJ1-3; d_call: NA; clone_size: many; v_call: TRBV24-1; cdr3_nt: TGTGCCACCAGTGATCCCGGGGGGGGTAATGGAAACACCATATATTTT; cdr3_aa: CATSDPGGGNGNTIYF
j_call: TRBJ1-1; d_call: NA; clone_size: many; v_call: TRBV27; cdr3_nt: TGTGCCAGCAGCCGAAGAGAGCCGAACACTGAAGCTTTCTTT; cdr3_aa: CASSRREPNTEAFF
j_call: TRBJ2-1; d_call: NA; clone_size: many; v_call: TRBV28; cdr3_nt: TGTGCCAGCAGTTTAAGAGCTAGGGTCGGTGAGCAGTTCTTC; cdr3_aa: CASSLRARVGEQFF
j_call: TRBJ1-2; d_call: NA; clone_size: few; v_call: TRBV15; cdr3_nt: TGTGCCACCAGCTCCCGGGCCTCCTACTATGGCTACACCTTC; cdr3_aa: CATSSRASYYGYTF
j_call: TRBJ2-5; d_call: NA; clone_size: many; v_call: TRBV3-1; cdr3_nt: TGTGCCAGCAGCCACTCCGGGACCCCCCAAGTTACCCAGTACTTC; cdr3_aa: CASSHSGTPQVTQYF